This T cell receptor (beta chain) was recorded in a study of OX40 agonist ivuxolimab in advanced cancers. For the study at large: The dose-escalation cohort had hepatocellular carcinoma, melanoma, renal cell or head and neck cancer. There were three patients with partial responses, one having hepatocellular carcinoma and two cutaneous melanoma.

This clone was detected only a few times. TCRdb's copy holds only in-frame clones and misses some; the assay was immunoSEQ multiplex PCR. The sample has tens of thousands of clones, 70% to 90% seen once; the top ten hold roughly 16%. The CDR3 loop spans 13 amino acids. Per germline, CDR1 MRHNA and CDR2 SNTAGT. The V gene lost 2 bases and the J gene lost 7 bases, with 8 bases spanning the gap. The TCR comes from an adult with an advanced solid tumor such as melanoma, head and neck, liver or kidney cancer. The starting material was CD4+ or CD8+ T cells sorted from blood, obtained in a trial of the OX40 agonist ivuxolimab. The J gene is TRBJ2-2, the V gene TRBV6-4; maybe TRBD1 (6 bases). This CDR3 is CASSDGGHGELFF. DNA for the CDR3: TGTGCCAGCAGTGACGGGGGCCACGGGGAGCTGTTTTTT.